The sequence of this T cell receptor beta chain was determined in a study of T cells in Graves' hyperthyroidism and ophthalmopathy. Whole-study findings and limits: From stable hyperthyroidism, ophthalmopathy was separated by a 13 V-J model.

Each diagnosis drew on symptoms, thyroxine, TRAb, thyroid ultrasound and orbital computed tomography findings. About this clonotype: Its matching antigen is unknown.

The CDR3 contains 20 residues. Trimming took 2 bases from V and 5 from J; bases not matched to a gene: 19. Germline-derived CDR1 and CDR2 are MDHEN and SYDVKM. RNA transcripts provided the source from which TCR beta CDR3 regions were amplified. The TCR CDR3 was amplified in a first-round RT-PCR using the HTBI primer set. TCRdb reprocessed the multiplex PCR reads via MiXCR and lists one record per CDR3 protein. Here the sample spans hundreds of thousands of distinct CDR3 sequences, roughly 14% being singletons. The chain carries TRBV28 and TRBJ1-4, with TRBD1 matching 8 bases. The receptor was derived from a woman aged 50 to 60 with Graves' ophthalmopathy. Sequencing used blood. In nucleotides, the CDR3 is TGTGCCAGCAGTTTAGTCCCCGGGACAGGTGGAGATCCTCGGAATGAAAAACTGTTTTTT. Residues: CASSLVPGTGGDPRNEKLFF.